What follows are 22 T cell receptor beta chains derived from one specimen sequenced in a study of blood T cell repertoires in COVID-19. Sequencing used immunoSEQ multiplex PCR; TCRdb keeps in-frame clones, though not all of them. Of more than 400,000 clones detected, 90% appear once; the ten largest clones hold approximately 0.65%. The sequenced sample was PBMCs or T cells enriched from blood (not recorded which). The origin of the receptors is a man between 18 and 35 years old who had recovered from COVID-19.

The table lists this clone with a count of one. The gene calls are TRBV5-1 and TRBJ1-4; unclear D gene. This CDR3 has 16 amino acids. V was shortened by 0 bases and J by 4 bases, with 13 bases between the two germline ends. Germline V lookup: CDR1 SGHRS, CDR2 YFSETQ. CDR3 loop: CASSLVGGPGNEKLFF. The CDR3, as DNA: TGCGCCAGCAGCTTGGTGGGAGGACCCGGTAATGAAAAACTGTTTTTT.

The chain is built from TRBV18 and TRBJ1-5; perhaps TRBD1 as D (6 bases). The length of the CDR3 is 14 residues. The V and J ends lost 1 base and 6 bases respectively, with 10 bases between them. Germline V lookup: CDR1 KGHSH, CDR2 LQKENI. CDR3 loop: CASSPRQGSQPQHF. CDR3 in DNA: TGTGCCAGCTCACCACGGCAGGGGAGTCAGCCCCAGCATTTT.

To note about this clone: At the DNA level, this CDR3 is encoded by other sequences in the same sample as well. This chain connects TRBV27 to TRBJ1-1, with D maybe TRBD1 (6 bases). The CDR3 consists of 14 residues. Germline V gene lookup returns CDR1 MNHEY and CDR2 SMNVEV (reference sequence). V lost 0 bases to trimming and J lost 5 bases, with 10 bases between them. CDR3 sequence: CASSLSRQGTEAFF. DNA for the CDR3: TGTGCCAGCAGTTTATCCCGTCAGGGGACTGAAGCTTTCTTT.

The chain employs TRBV7-9 and TRBJ1-4; TRBD1 matches at 7 bases. The CDR3 runs to 18 residues. Losses at the gene ends were 5 bases for V and 4 bases for J; bases not matched to a gene: 16. CDR1 and CDR2 (germline): SEHNR, FQNEAQ (reference sequence). The CDR3 protein is CASSTTVRTGPDNEKLFF. DNA for the CDR3: TGTGCCAGCAGCACAACCGTTAGGACAGGCCCCGATAATGAAAAACTGTTTTTT.

The sample holds one count of this clone. This chain uses TRBV7-8 with TRBJ2-1; 14 bases map to TRBD2. There are 16 residues in the CDR3. CDR1 is SGHVS and CDR2 is FQNEAQ in the germline V gene. With V trimmed by 5 bases and J by 6 bases, 6 bases remained unmatched. The CDR3 protein is CASSRLAGGEGNEQFF. The CDR3 nucleotides are TGTGCCAGCAGCCGACTAGCGGGGGGGGAGGGCAATGAGCAGTTCTTC. Complete variable domain (other parts from reference TRBV7-8 and TRBJ2-1): GAGVSQSPRYKVAKRGQDVALRCDPISGHVSLFWYQQALGQGPEFLTYFQNEAQLDKSGLPSDRFFAERPEGSVSTLKIQRTQQEDSAVYLCASSRLAGGEGNEQFFGPGTRLTVL.

This clone appeared a single time. The V call is TRBV28, the J call TRBJ1-4; TRBD1 aligns across 7 bases. The CDR3 length is 14 residues. Germline CDR1 MDHEN, CDR2 SYDVKM. V was clipped by 3 bases and J by 8 bases; unmatched bases: 6. CDR3 region: CASSFGGGNEKLFF. The CDR3 DNA follows: TGTGCCAGCAGTTTTGGAGGGGGCAACGAAAAACTGTTTTTT.

The chain uses TRBV12-3 or TRBV12-4 and TRBJ1-1; D is undetermined. The CDR3 spans 13 residues. V gave up 5 bases and J gave up 1 base, with 8 bases separating them. For the CDR3, the DNA is TGTGCCAGCAGTCTCCAGGCGAACACTGAAGCTTTCTTT. Protein: CASSLQANTEAFF.

The sample holds one count of this clone. The J gene is TRBJ2-3, the V gene TRBV28, with 7 bases matching TRBD2. The CDR3 is made up of 16 amino acids. Trimming cost V 5 bases and J 1 base; bases outside gene matches: 9. Germline lookup yields CDR1 MDHEN and CDR2 SYDVKM. CDR3 DNA: TGTGCCAGCAGTCCCCTGGGCGGGAGCGGCACAGATACGCAGTATTTT. As protein: CASSPLGGSGTDTQYF.

V gene TRBV7-9 combines with J gene TRBJ1-3; 9 nucleotides match TRBD1. Germline values: CDR1 SEHNR, CDR2 FQNEAQ (reference sequence). The CDR3 sequence is 13 residues long. Trimming cost V 5 bases and J 14 bases; bases outside gene matches: 10. As DNA, the CDR3 is TGTGCCAGCAGCCCCCGGGACAGGGTGAAGGTATATTTT. Translating gives CASSPRDRVKVYF.

The genes are TRBV19 and TRBJ2-4; possible D gene TRBD1, 6 bases. CDR3 length: 15 residues. CDR1 is LNHDA, CDR2 SQIVND, per germline (reference sequence). Trimming pared 7 bases from V and 0 bases from J, leaving 13 bases between. CDR3 nucleotide sequence: TGTGCCAGTACCACGGGACATTTAGCCAAAAACATTCAGTACTTC. It yields the protein CASTTGHLAKNIQYF.

The genes are TRBV2 and TRBJ1-3; 8 nucleotides agree with TRBD1. Germline V gene data show CDR1 as SNHLY and CDR2 as FYNNEI. Losses at the gene ends were 8 bases for V and 0 bases for J; bases not matched to a gene: 6. The CDR3 runs 15 residues. DNA for the CDR3: TGTGCCAGCGCGGGGGACAGGAGCTCTGGAAACACCATATATTTT. This gives the protein CASAGDRSSGNTIYF.

The CDR3 DNA sequence: TGTGCCAGCTCAACCCGGGCTAGCGGCCACAATGAGCAGTTCTTC. Its protein product is CASSTRASGHNEQFF. This chain joins TRBV18 and TRBJ2-1; TRBD2 matches 7 bases. The CDR3 has 15 residues. V shed 5 bases and J 5 bases; nucleotides not matched to a gene: 9. CDR1 and CDR2 from the germline V gene are KGHSH and LQKENI.

The chain links TRBV4-2 to TRBJ2-2, with a weak D call TRBD2 (5 bases). Germline CDR1 LGHNA, CDR2 YNFKEQ. V was pared by 0 bases and J by 7 bases, with 12 bases between. The CDR3 extends over 15 amino acids. In nucleotides, the CDR3 is TGTGCCAGCAGCCAAGAATCGGCCGAGGGCGGGGAGCTGTTTTTT. Protein product: CASSQESAEGGELFF.

The chain combines TRBV9 with TRBJ2-3; D is unresolved. The V end was cut by 0 bases, the J end by 6 bases, with 5 bases between. This CDR3 region has 12 residues. Germline V CDR1 and CDR2: SGDLS, YYNGEE. CDR3 DNA sequence: TGTGCCAGCAGCGTAGTCGGGGATACGCAGTATTTT. Translation: CASSVVGDTQYF.

This rearrangement joins TRBV7-3 to TRBJ2-7, with 8 positions matching TRBD1. The germline V gene has CDR1 SGHTA and CDR2 FQGTGA. The ends lost 5 bases at V and 1 base at J; junction bases unmatched: 10. The CDR3 runs 16 residues. The CDR3 DNA reads TGTGCCAGCAGCCCCTTGGCGGGACAGGAATCCTACGAGCAGTACTTC. Protein sequence: CASSPLAGQESYEQYF.

A remark on this clone: The identical CDR3 is also encoded by other nucleotide sequences in the sample. The chain recombines TRBV19 with TRBJ1-2, with D hard to call. V lost 6 bases to trimming and J lost 2 bases, with 7 bases between them. Germline assignment: CDR1 LNHDA and CDR2 SQIVND (reference sequence). CDR3 size: 12 residues. DNA for the CDR3: TGTGCCAGTAGGACGGGGAACTATGGCTACACCTTC. This encodes CASRTGNYGYTF.

This chain uses TRBV6-6 with TRBJ1-1, with D possibly TRBD1 on 5 matching bases. CDR1 and CDR2 (germline): MNHNY, SVGAGI (reference sequence). CDR3 length: 11 amino acids. V lost 7 bases to trimming and J lost 5 bases, with 8 bases between them. This chain's CDR3 is CASIRGTEAFF. In nucleotides, the CDR3 is TGTGCCAGCATCCGGGGGACTGAAGCTTTCTTT.

This sequence joins TRBV11-2 and TRBJ2-5; 7 nucleotides line up with TRBD2. CDR1 is SGHAT and CDR2 is FQNNGV in the germline V gene. The trim removed 3 bases at V and 4 bases at J, leaving 8 bases unmatched. The CDR3 loop spans 15 amino acids. The CDR3 sequence: CASSFGRERGETQYF. Written as DNA, the CDR3 is TGTGCCAGCAGCTTCGGGCGGGAGAGGGGAGAGACCCAGTACTTC.

This clone was found once. The J gene is TRBJ2-3, the V gene TRBV5-1, with 11 bases matching TRBD2. The germline V gene has CDR1 SGHRS and CDR2 YFSETQ. The CDR3 consists of 16 residues. Trimming took 4 bases from V and 1 from J; bases not matched to a gene: 5. This CDR3 reads CASSLGTSGRTDTQYF. Here the CDR3 DNA reads TGCGCCAGCAGCCTGGGGACTAGCGGCCGCACAGATACGCAGTATTTT.

This chain joins TRBV3-1 (or the pseudogene TRBV3-2) and TRBJ2-2; 9 bases are shared with TRBD1. Germline CDR1 reads LGHDT; CDR2 reads YNNKEL (reference sequence). V dropped 3 bases and J dropped 6; count of bases not matched to a gene: 5. The CDR3 runs 15 residues. DNA of the CDR3: TGTGCCAGCAGCCATGGGGACAGGGCTTCCGGGGAGCTGTTTTTT. Its protein product is CASSHGDRASGELFF.

The chain's CDR3 is CASAFGGVSGNTIYF. The CDR3 DNA reads as TGTGCCAGCGCGTTCGGAGGCGTCTCTGGAAACACCATATATTTT. This rearrangement joins TRBV28 to TRBJ1-3, with no clear D. The length of the CDR3 is 15 residues. The V gene lost 8 bases and the J gene lost 0 bases, with 14 bases spanning the gap. The germline V gene encodes CDR1 MDHEN and CDR2 SYDVKM. The whole variable domain, remainder taken from reference TRBV28 and TRBJ1-3, is DVKVTQSSRYLVKRTGEKVFLECVQDMDHENMFWYRQDPGLGLRLIYFSYDVKMKEKGDIPEGYSVSREKKERFSLILESASTNQTSMYLCASAFGGVSGNTIYFGEGSWLTVV.

The J gene is TRBJ1-2, the V gene TRBV18; D not certain. The CDR3 loop spans 14 amino acids. The V and J ends lost 3 bases and 7 bases respectively, with 15 bases between them. Germline V gene sequence: CDR1 KGHSH, CDR2 LQKENI. The CDR3 sequence: CASSPENTRSGYTF. CDR3 nucleotides: TGTGCCAGCTCACCCGAGAATACGAGATCTGGCTACACCTTC.